These 32 T cell receptor beta chains were all obtained from the same sample, sequenced in a study of cytomegalovirus exposure and HLA in healthy donors. The study ran its PCR with 60 Vbeta and 13 Jbeta primers. Sequencing used immunoSEQ multiplex PCR; TCRdb keeps in-frame clones, though not all of them. The table has approximately 110,000 clones, around 77% seen once. The sample was PBMCs. The receptors were gathered from a woman in her thirties in good health and CMV-seropositive.

Here the CDR3 reads CATGQSANYGYTF. DNA for the CDR3: TGTGCCACAGGACAGTCGGCCAACTATGGCTACACCTTC. This sequence joins TRBV19 and TRBJ1-2, with D possibly matching TRBD1 (6 bases). The V gene lost 10 bases and the J gene lost 2 bases, with 14 bases spanning the gap. The CDR3 consists of 13 residues. Germline assignment: CDR1 LNHDA and CDR2 SQIVND (reference sequence).

The chain combines TRBV10-2 with TRBJ2-1; possible D gene TRBD2, 5 bases. Germline V gives CDR1 WSHSY, CDR2 SAAADI. The V end was cut by 2 bases, the J end by 0 bases, with 17 bases between. This CDR3 is 18 amino acids long. The CDR3 DNA reads TGCGCCAGCAGTGAGGGTATCCGGGGAAGGAGCTCCTACAATGAGCAGTTCTTC. This codes for CASSEGIRGRSSYNEQFF.

V and J are TRBV7-9 and TRBJ1-2; weak D call: TRBD1 (5 bases). CDR1 is SEHNR, CDR2 FQNEAQ, per germline (reference sequence). V lost 4 bases, J lost 3 bases, and 18 bases lay in between. This CDR3 has 16 residues. DNA of the CDR3: TGTGCCAGCAGCTCCAATCCTCAGGGAGGGGACTATGGCTACACCTTC. It specifies CASSSNPQGGDYGYTF.

The chain carries TRBV19 and TRBJ2-7; TRBD2 agrees at 9 bases. V gave up 5 bases and J gave up 3 bases; unmatched junction bases: 17. Germline V gene lookup returns CDR1 LNHDA and CDR2 SQIVND (reference sequence). The CDR3 loop spans 18 amino acids. DNA of the CDR3: TGTGCCAGTAGTCTCCTCGGGGGAATAGCGGGAGTGGTCTACGAGCAGTACTTC. Protein: CASSLLGGIAGVVYEQYF.

The rearrangement joins TRBV5-6 to TRBJ1-5, with D possibly TRBD1 on 6 matching bases. CDR1 SGHDT and CDR2 YYEEEE come from the germline V gene. CDR3 size: 13 residues. V gave up 2 bases and J gave up 5 bases, with 8 bases separating them. The CDR3 DNA follows: TGTGCCAGCAGCTTAGGGGGAGATCAGCCCCAGCATTTT. Encoded protein: CASSLGGDQPQHF.

This rearrangement joins TRBV7-8 to TRBJ1-1; D call uncertain. Trimming left V 0 bases short and J 0 bases short, with 2 bases between. This CDR3 contains 13 residues. Germline lookup yields CDR1 SGHVS and CDR2 FQNEAQ. For the CDR3, the DNA is TGTGCCAGCAGCTTAGCTATGAACACTGAAGCTTTCTTT. It encodes CASSLAMNTEAFF.

The chain has TRBV2 and TRBJ2-5, with 8 bases aligning to TRBD2. The J call may not be correct, given that the DNA end is closer to TRBJ2-7. This CDR3 region has 15 residues. CDR1 and CDR2 from the germline V gene are SNHLY and FYNNEI. The CDR3 coding sequence is TGTGCCAGCAGTGTCGGACTAGCAGGTATCTACGAGCAGTACTTC. The encoded protein is CASSVGLAGIYEQYF.

The chain is built from TRBV7-9 and TRBJ2-5; the D gene is possibly TRBD2 (6 bases). Gene TRBJ2-7 matches the end of the DNA better, so the J call may be wrong. The CDR3 covers 15 residues. Germline loops: CDR1 SEHNR, CDR2 FQNEAQ (reference sequence). Here the CDR3 reads CASSLEGGEIREQYF. CDR3 bases: TGTGCCAGCAGCTTAGAAGGCGGGGAGATTCGCGAGCAGTACTTC.

This clone was observed a handful of times. This rearrangement joins TRBV6-5 to TRBJ2-1; TRBD1 aligns across 12 bases. Germline V CDR1 and CDR2: MNHEY, SVGAGI. V lost 7 bases, J lost 9 bases, and 4 bases stayed unmatched. The CDR3 has 13 residues. As DNA, the CDR3 is TGTGCCAGCACCGGGACAGGGGGCCGTGAGCAGTTCTTC. It translates to CASTGTGGREQFF.

The chain carries TRBV5-1 and TRBJ2-7; D is perhaps TRBD2 (6 bases). The CDR3 is 14 amino acids. The V end was cut by 5 bases, the J end by 4 bases, with 16 bases between. Per the germline V gene, CDR1 is SGHRS and CDR2 is YFSETQ. In DNA, the CDR3 is TGCGCCAGCAGTTCCCCGGGGGAAGCTTACGAGCAGTACTTC. The encoded protein is CASSSPGEAYEQYF.

The rearrangement links TRBV5-1 to TRBJ2-1; D may be TRBD2 (7 bases). This CDR3 comprises 15 residues. V lost 4 bases and J 8 bases, leaving 19 bases between the germline ends. Germline-derived CDR1 and CDR2 are SGHRS and YFSETQ. DNA of the CDR3: TGCGCCAGCAGCCCGAGTGGGAGGGGGTCCTATGAGCAGTTCTTC. Translation: CASSPSGRGSYEQFF.

This clone was seen just once. The V gene is TRBV7-2, the J gene TRBJ2-7; D is possibly TRBD2 (6 bases). CDR3 length: 16 residues. Trimming took off 3 bases at V and 6 bases at J, with 21 bases between the two ends. Germline V CDR1 and CDR2: SGHTA, FQGNSA. CDR3 in amino acids: CASSFFSTGVGIEQYF. The CDR3, as DNA: TGTGCCAGCAGCTTCTTTTCAACGGGAGTTGGAATCGAGCAGTACTTC.

This chain connects TRBV9 to TRBJ2-1, with 9 bases fitting TRBD2. The germline gives CDR1 SGDLS, CDR2 YYNGEE. Trimming removed 0 bases from V and 4 bases from J; junction bases left unmatched: 2. This CDR3 is built from 15 residues. The CDR3: CASSVVSGGYNEQFF. In nucleotides, the CDR3 is TGTGCCAGCAGCGTAGTTAGCGGGGGTTACAATGAGCAGTTCTTC.

The chain links TRBV2 to TRBJ1-1; no clear D gene. The CDR3 loop spans 14 amino acids. With 9 bases removed from V and 0 bases from J, the gap between germline ends came to 14 bases. Germline V gives CDR1 SNHLY, CDR2 FYNNEI. In nucleotides, the CDR3 is TGTGCCAGACCGAGAGGGTCAATGAACACTGAAGCTTTCTTT. This gives the protein CARPRGSMNTEAFF.

To note about this clone: A junction end diverges from the germline sequence, so it may reflect a read error. The chain links TRBV7-9 to TRBJ2-1; the match to TRBD1 covers 8 bases. In germline, CDR1 is SEHNR, CDR2 FQNEAQ (reference sequence). The CDR3 totals 13 residues. CDR3 residues: CASSLSARDRNLF. In nucleotides, the CDR3 is TGTGCCAGCAGCTTATCCGCTCGGGACAGGAACCTCTTC.

The V and J genes are TRBV7-8 and TRBJ2-2; possibly TRBD1 for D (6 bases). Germline V gene sequence: CDR1 SGHVS, CDR2 FQNEAQ. The CDR3 loop spans 19 amino acids. V lost 2 bases, J lost 7 bases, and 26 bases lay in between. The CDR3 reads CASSLLRLYGSRGDGELFF. The CDR3 DNA follows: TGTGCCAGCAGCTTATTGCGCTTATATGGGAGCAGGGGTGACGGGGAGCTGTTTTTT.

The chain couples TRBV2 to TRBJ1-1, with D perhaps TRBD1 (6 bases). V shed 6 bases and J shed 2 bases, with 13 bases lying between them. This CDR3 has 14 residues. CDR1 and CDR2 from the germline V gene are SNHLY and FYNNEI. As DNA, the CDR3 is TGTGCCAGCAGCGGGACAAACTATAACACTGAAGCTTTCTTT. Translated: CASSGTNYNTEAFF. Filled out from reference TRBV2 and TRBJ1-1, the complete variable domain reads EPEVTQTPSHQVTQMGQEVILRCVPISNHLYFYWYRQILGQKVEFLVSFYNNEISEKSEIFDDQFSVERPDGSNFTLKIRSTKLEDSAMYFCASSGTNYNTEAFFGQGTRLTVV.

This chain joins TRBV4-2 and TRBJ2-1; 7 bases match TRBD2. This CDR3 comprises 16 residues. Germline-derived CDR1 and CDR2 are LGHNA and YNFKEQ. The junction had 3 bases not matched to a gene; V was cut back by 1 base and J by 0 bases. The CDR3 DNA follows: TGTGCCAGCAGCCAAGGCGGACTAGACTCCTACAATGAGCAGTTCTTC. This gives the protein CASSQGGLDSYNEQFF.

V and J are TRBV19 and TRBJ2-5; TRBD2 matches 9 bases. This CDR3 has 15 amino acids. Germline-derived CDR1 and CDR2 are LNHDA and SQIVND (reference sequence). J gave up 2 bases and V 6 bases, and 7 bases lay outside the gene matches. The CDR3 spells CASSPGLASQETQYF. Here the CDR3 DNA reads TGTGCCAGTAGCCCAGGACTAGCGTCGCAAGAGACCCAGTACTTC.

The chain has TRBV9 and TRBJ2-1; 9 bases line up with TRBD2. Germline V CDR1 and CDR2: SGDLS, YYNGEE. This CDR3 comprises 15 residues. The V gene end was trimmed by 2 bases and the J gene end by 3 bases; junction bases not matched to a gene: 3. The CDR3 sequence is CASSVTSGNYNEQFF. In DNA form, the CDR3 reads TGTGCCAGCAGCGTGACTAGCGGCAACTACAATGAGCAGTTCTTC.

J is TRBJ1-1 and V is TRBV27, with D unclear. The germline V and J ends were trimmed by 3 bases and 1 base, with 6 bases remaining between them. The CDR3 sequence is 13 residues long. Germline V gives CDR1 MNHEY, CDR2 SMNVEV (reference sequence). The CDR3 loop is CASSFLTNTEAFF. The CDR3 DNA is TGTGCCAGCAGTTTTCTAACGAACACTGAAGCTTTCTTT.

This rearrangement joins TRBV27 to TRBJ1-5, with 7 bases that match TRBD1. This CDR3 comprises 15 residues. CDR1 MNHEY and CDR2 SMNVEV come from the germline V gene (reference sequence). J gave up 4 bases and V 2 bases, and 5 bases lay outside the gene matches. The CDR3 is CASSLNTGANQPQHF. The DNA for the CDR3 is TGTGCCAGCAGTTTAAATACAGGGGCAAATCAGCCCCAGCATTTT.

The chain recombines TRBV5-6 with TRBJ1-2; 8 positions match TRBD1. Germline-derived CDR1 and CDR2 are SGHDT and YYEEEE. The trim removed 4 bases at V and 4 bases at J, leaving 6 bases unmatched. This CDR3 contains 14 residues. The DNA for the CDR3 is TGTGCCAGCAGCCACGACAGGGGCCTCTATGGCTACACCTTC. Translation: CASSHDRGLYGYTF. Together with reference TRBV5-6 and TRBJ1-2, the CDR3 gives the full variable domain: DAGVTQSPTHLIKTRGQQVTLRCSPKSGHDTVSWYQQALGQGPQFIFQYYEEEERQRGNFPDRFSGHQFPNYSSELNVNALLLGDSALYLCASSHDRGLYGYTFGSGTRLTVV.

This chain uses TRBV5-6 with TRBJ2-4; TRBD1 aligns across 10 bases. CDR1 is SGHDT and CDR2 is YYEEEE in the germline V gene. CDR3 length: 16 residues. After removal of 4 bases from V and 2 bases from J, the junction contained 6 bases not matched to a gene. CDR3 nucleotide sequence: TGTGCCAGCAGCGAACCGGGACAGGGGACCAAAAACATTCAGTACTTC. It encodes CASSEPGQGTKNIQYF.

The genes are TRBV10-2 and TRBJ2-6; the match to TRBD1 covers 12 bases. After removal of 3 bases from V and 0 bases from J, the junction contained 9 bases not matched to a gene. The CDR3 contains 20 residues. Germline-derived CDR1 and CDR2 are WSHSY and SAAADI. Here the CDR3 reads CASSDIGGQGAFSGANVLTF. The DNA of the CDR3 is TGCGCCAGCAGTGACATAGGGGGACAGGGGGCTTTCTCTGGGGCCAACGTCCTGACTTTC.

This sequence joins TRBV27 and TRBJ2-1, with 7 bases identical to TRBD1. The CDR3 has 14 amino acids. With 6 bases clipped from V and 8 bases from J, the junction kept 10 bases outside the gene matches. Germline-derived CDR1 and CDR2 are MNHEY and SMNVEV (reference sequence). The CDR3 DNA is TGTGCCAGCAGCCCTTATGAGGGGGCGCATGAGCAGTTCTTC. This sequence encodes CASSPYEGAHEQFF.

This clone was counted only a few times. This chain links TRBV7-2 with TRBJ2-7; perhaps TRBD2 as D (6 bases). V lost 5 bases to trimming and J lost 2 bases, with 16 bases between them. The germline V gene has CDR1 SGHTA and CDR2 FQGNSA. The CDR3 is 15 amino acids. The CDR3: CASSPPRERTYEQYF. CDR3 coding DNA: TGTGCCAGCAGCCCCCCTCGGGAGAGAACCTACGAGCAGTACTTC.

CDR3 bases: TGCGCCAGCAGCTTGACTAGCGGGAAATACACCGGGGAGCTGTTTTTT. Protein sequence: CASSLTSGKYTGELFF. V gene TRBV5-1 combines with J gene TRBJ2-2; 10 bases are a match to TRBD2. The J segment lost 3 bases and the V segment lost 1 base, leaving 3 bases of the junction unmatched. The CDR3 loop spans 16 amino acids. The V gene's germline CDR1 is SGHRS and CDR2 YFSETQ.

This chain links TRBV7-8 with TRBJ1-1; unclear D gene. The CDR3 sequence is 15 residues long. Germline V gene sequence: CDR1 SGHVS, CDR2 FQNEAQ. The V gene lost 7 bases and the J gene lost 0 bases, with 15 bases spanning the gap. Written as DNA, the CDR3 is TGTGCCAGCAAAGGTAAACAGTCCATGAACACTGAAGCTTTCTTT. Encoded protein: CASKGKQSMNTEAFF.

Note on this clone: The junction departs from the called germline gene at one end, perhaps through a read error. The chain is built from TRBV28 and TRBJ2-7; TRBD2 might be the D (6 bases). Germline V CDR1 and CDR2: MDHEN, SYDVKM. The CDR3 covers 11 residues. The CDR3 sequence: CASITDYGQYF. The CDR3, as DNA: TGTGCCAGCATCACGGACTACGGGCAGTACTTC.

The table lists this clone with a few counts. This chain joins TRBV5-5 and TRBJ1-4, with 11 positions matching TRBD1. Per the germline V gene, CDR1 is SGHKS and CDR2 is YYEKEE (reference sequence). CDR3 length equals 16 residues. J was trimmed by 8 bases and V by 2 bases; bases with no gene match: 8. CDR3 loop: CASSLSTGTGGEKLFF. The CDR3 DNA reads as TGTGCCAGCAGCTTATCAACCGGGACAGGGGGGGAAAAACTGTTTTTT.

The chain joins TRBV30 to TRBJ2-3; 7 bases line up with TRBD2. V dropped 3 bases and J dropped 2; count of bases not matched to a gene: 8. Germline-derived CDR1 and CDR2 are GTSNPN and SVGIG (reference sequence). This CDR3 spans 15 amino acids. CDR3 region: CAWRPGLKSTDTQYF. The CDR3 DNA reads TGTGCCTGGAGACCGGGACTAAAGTCCACAGATACGCAGTATTTT. Supplemented by reference TRBV30 and TRBJ2-3, the full variable domain reads SQTIHQWPATLVQPVGSPLSLECTVEGTSNPNLYWYRQAAGRGLQLLFYSVGIGQISSEVPQNLSASRPQDRQFILSSKKLLLSDSGFYLCAWRPGLKSTDTQYFGPGTRLTVL.